The 6 T cell receptor beta chains below all came from one sample that was sequenced in a study of CDR3 diversity in severe acne. TCRdb independently ran MiXCR on the PCR reads; one entry per CDR3 protein. This table holds roughly 93,000 distinct CDR3 sequences, about 53% found once. Material for sequencing was blood. The receptors derive from a male donor with severe acne vulgaris.

This clonotype rates as medium-sized. V usage is TRBV25-1 and J usage is TRBJ2-1; 8 nucleotides align to TRBD2. V shed 4 bases, J shed 0 bases, and the junction held 11 bases outside the gene matches. In germline, CDR1 is MGHDK, CDR2 SYGVNS. This CDR3 spans 18 amino acids. As DNA, the CDR3 is TGTGCCAGCAGTGCCTTAGCGGGACTCTCCAGCTCCTACAATGAGCAGTTCTTC. Translated, it gives CASSALAGLSSSYNEQFF.

The J gene is TRBJ2-3, the V gene TRBV6-1, with D perhaps matching TRBD1 (6 bases). CDR1 and CDR2 from the germline V gene are MNHNS and SASEGT. CDR3 length: 15 residues. Trimming removed 3 bases from V and 6 bases from J, with 16 bases in between. CDR3 in amino acids: CASSEPGTGKDTQYF. In nucleotides, the CDR3 is TGTGCCAGCAGTGAGCCCGGCACAGGGAAGGATACGCAGTATTTT.

V is TRBV27 and J is TRBJ2-7, with 8 bases matching TRBD2. Germline-derived CDR1 and CDR2 are MNHEY and SMNVEV (reference sequence). There are 14 residues in the CDR3. V lost 6 bases, J lost 5 bases, and 9 bases stayed unmatched. The CDR3 DNA reads TGTGCCAGCAGGCGACTAGCGATACAGGACGAGCAGTACTTC. Residues: CASRRLAIQDEQYF.

This rearrangement joins TRBV28 to TRBJ2-5, with 10 bases aligning to TRBD2. V lost 5 bases and J lost 1; bases outside the gene matches: 4. Germline loops: CDR1 MDHEN, CDR2 SYDVKM. The CDR3 spans 15 residues. The chain's CDR3 is CASSQSGRAQETQYF. CDR3 nucleotides: TGTGCCAGCAGTCAGAGCGGGAGGGCCCAAGAGACCCAGTACTTC.

This clonotype was recorded many times. This chain uses TRBV29-1 with TRBJ1-1; D is possibly TRBD1 (6 bases). The CDR3 consists of 14 residues. The germline gives CDR1 SQVTM, CDR2 ANQGSEA. Trimming stripped 6 bases from V and 0 bases from J, with 14 bases between. CDR3: CSVEGTSMNTEAFF. DNA for the CDR3: TGCAGCGTCGAGGGGACAAGTATGAACACTGAAGCTTTCTTT.

This clonotype has a count of ten or more. V and J are TRBV5-1 and TRBJ2-3; D is possibly TRBD2 (6 bases). CDR1 and CDR2 (germline): SGHRS, YFSETQ. V was trimmed by 2 bases and J by 0 bases, leaving 10 bases between them. The CDR3 consists of 15 residues. CDR3 sequence reads: CASSFTSRSTDTQYF. The CDR3 region has the DNA TGCGCCAGCAGCTTTACTAGCAGGAGCACAGATACGCAGTATTTT.